The rows below give T cell receptor beta chains drawn from one sample of a study of blood T cell repertoires in COVID-19. Generated by immunoSEQ multiplex PCR, the TCRdb table keeps only in-frame clones and is missing some. The sample consists of 95,000 to 150,000 clones, 65% to 90% of them appearing once. The sample consisted of peripheral blood. Receptors were obtained from a man aged 80 or over with active or convalescent COVID-19. Each CDR3 is given without its conserved first and last residue. Each record gives: J gene, V gene, CDR3 protein.

TRBJ1-1 TRBV12-3/TRBV12-4 ASSPDWNTEAF
TRBJ2-1 TRBV12-5 ASGPWAQNGNEQF
TRBJ2-7 TRBV7-2 ASSLVRGRGSYEQY
TRBJ2-3 TRBV18 ASSPQSGRGGDTQY
TRBJ1-1 TRBV28 ASSTHGGASGAF
TRBJ1-4 TRBV4-2 ASSQVGGLDEKLF
TRBJ2-1 TRBV19 ASSRPGLAGGTAYNEQF
TRBJ2-7 TRBV6-5 ASSYGGSKY
TRBJ2-5 TRBV9 ASSVGGRETQY
TRBJ2-3 TRBV5-1 ATPPLGLAVGTDTQY
TRBJ2-7 TRBV3-1/TRBV3-2 ASSQRGGRAIIEQY
TRBJ2-7 TRBV13 ASKDGRGLPYEQY
TRBJ2-7 TRBV19 ASSKDRFSYEQY
TRBJ2-4 TRBV28 ASRPPWQGLAKNIQY
TRBJ1-4 TRBV3-1/TRBV3-2 ASSDRGGVGEKLF
TRBJ1-2 TRBV6-5 ASRRRDSNYGYT
TRBJ1-3 TRBV18 ASSPPGSSGNTIY
TRBJ2-7 TRBV7-8 ASSLSLAVSYEQY
TRBJ2-5 TRBV11-3 ASSLNREETQY
TRBJ1-4 TRBV5-4 ASSLEQGAGKLF
TRBJ1-1 TRBV29-1 SVPKGGGGTEAF
TRBJ2-1 TRBV19 ASSNRGQTEQF
TRBJ1-4 TRBV30 AWSLTFKNEKLF
TRBJ2-2 TRBV29-1 SVETRTGLTGELF
TRBJ2-5 TRBV4-1 ASRRGDSASQETQY
TRBJ2-1 TRBV11-3 ASSVGQHYYNEQF
TRBJ2-7 TRBV19 ASSIQIRSYEQY
TRBJ2-5 TRBV19 ATNTRRRETQY
TRBJ1-2 TRBV24-1 ATSPGAYGYT
TRBJ1-5 TRBV7-9 ASSQDRRQPQH
TRBJ1-5 TRBV2 ASSAMGLGNQPQH
TRBJ2-2 TRBV7-3 ASSPSPGANTGELF
TRBJ1-2 TRBV18 ASSPERGAGGYT
TRBJ2-3 TRBV28 ASSFMRLAGGDTQY
TRBJ2-5 TRBV5-1 ASSLGPAGAQETQY
TRBJ2-5 TRBV28 ASSLSGRGETQY
TRBJ1-2 TRBV4-1 ASSQDHRGAYGYT
TRBJ2-4 TRBV6-5 ASSRQGRTY
TRBJ1-1 TRBV28 ASSFRNTEAF
TRBJ2-1 TRBV5-1 ASSLALAGDSYNEQF
TRBJ1-3 TRBV30 AWTLYRGLNTIY
TRBJ1-5 TRBV7-9 ASSSSGTGGIQPQH
TRBJ1-5 TRBV10-3 AISRTGTNQPQH
TRBJ1-3 TRBV2 ASSDWAPPGNTIY
TRBJ1-5 TRBV28 ASSSGTGVWGQPQH
TRBJ1-5 TRBV6-5 ASARGMGYQPQH
TRBJ1-3 TRBV7-3 ASSLDSPNSGNTIY